This T cell receptor beta chain emerged from a study of blood T cell repertoires in COVID-19. Study in general: Sites in the United States, Italy and Spain provided acute and convalescent COVID-19 samples.

Data came from immunoSEQ multiplex PCR; TCRdb stores just in-frame clones and leaves some out. There are 30,000 to 40,000 clones in the sample; around 70% occur only once, and about 10% lies in the top ten. The sample consisted of peripheral blood. The clonotype comes from a man aged 65 to 85 with COVID-19, enrolled during active disease.

CDR3 residues: CASSSSPTGGNSYEQYF. CDR3 DNA: TGTGCCAGCAGCTCCAGCCCGACAGGGGGCAATTCTTACGAGCAGTACTTC. This chain uses TRBV7-6 with TRBJ2-7, with 10 bases identical to TRBD1. The germline V gene encodes CDR1 SGHVS and CDR2 FNYEAQ. V lost 4 bases, J lost 4 bases, and 13 bases stayed unmatched. There are 17 residues in the CDR3.